This TCR beta chain is from a study of beta chain features in type 1 diabetes. It was one heparinised blood draw, averaging about 116 mL, that each donor gave. This clone was seen a few times. Antigen: not known. The sequenced template was cDNA made from the entire isolated RNA. The table came from immunoSEQ multiplex PCR; TCRdb's copy has only in-frame clones and leaves some out. The repertoire has around 650,000 clones, 9.5% to 15% of them found once; the top ten carry more than 0.1%. The study's findings and limits: Across all four CD4+ subsets, people with type 1 diabetes showed modestly shorter TCRB CDR3s.

The source material was naive CD4+ T cells from blood. The TCR was taken from a man younger than 45 with type 1 diabetes.

CDR3 coding DNA: TGCGCCAGCAGTTCCGTAGGGAACACTGAAGCTTTCTTT. Translated, it gives CASSSVGNTEAFF. The chain has TRBV5-1 and TRBJ1-1, with unresolved D. From germline, CDR1 is SGHRS and CDR2 YFSETQ. The CDR3 covers 13 residues. The germline V and J ends were trimmed by 5 bases and 1 base, with 9 bases remaining between them.